In its sample, the clone carrying this T cell receptor (beta chain) was seen many times. What it binds is unknown. The record originates from a study of identical twins. The study, taken as a whole, reports: Those out-of-frame alpha sequences shared by twins showed an excess of low generation probability. Cord blood beta clonotypes that were abundant carried fewer insertions, and memory repertoires showed no such trend.

Looked up from germline, CDR1 is MGHRA and CDR2 is YSYEKL. V gave up 3 bases and J gave up 7 bases, with 10 bases separating them. The CDR3 loop spans 13 amino acids. TCRdb processed the 5' RACE reads anew with MiXCR; each CDR3 protein has one entry. The table records roughly 630,000 distinct CDR3 sequences, 7.1% of them present only once. These data are also associated with another study on yellow fever vaccine responses in identical twins.

The chain has TRBV4-1 and TRBJ2-1; D call uncertain. The TCR comes from a woman between 18 and 30 years old in good health. Input material: PBMCs. This chain's CDR3 is CASSHPSLNEQFF. CDR3 DNA: TGCGCCAGCAGCCACCCTAGTTTAAATGAGCAGTTCTTC.